Shown below are 2 T cell receptor beta chains from a single sample sequenced in a study of T cells expressing NK-cell markers. Following a re-call of the 5' RACE reads, TCRdb has one entry per CDR3 protein and lacks DNA. This specimen shows about 370,000 distinct CDR3 sequences; the ten leading clones hold about 10%. Sequencing was carried out using blood T cells: a sorted CD56 or NKG2C T cell subset, CD4+ or CD8+ T cells, or bulk PBMC T cells (not recorded which). These receptors originate from a woman in her fifties or sixties in good health.

This chain connects TRBV6-5 to TRBJ2-5; the TCRdb call, TRBD1, lacks DNA for checking. CDR3 size: 14 residues. Germline-derived CDR1 and CDR2 are MNHEY and SVGAGI. CDR3 in amino acids: CASSYSVQGVTQYF.

V and J are TRBV6-6 and TRBJ2-3; the D call from TCRdb, TRBD1, cannot be confirmed without DNA. The CDR3 contains 19 residues. CDR1 is MNHNY and CDR2 is SVGAGI in the germline V gene (reference sequence). The CDR3 protein is CASRLEKRRGRTDTDTQYF.